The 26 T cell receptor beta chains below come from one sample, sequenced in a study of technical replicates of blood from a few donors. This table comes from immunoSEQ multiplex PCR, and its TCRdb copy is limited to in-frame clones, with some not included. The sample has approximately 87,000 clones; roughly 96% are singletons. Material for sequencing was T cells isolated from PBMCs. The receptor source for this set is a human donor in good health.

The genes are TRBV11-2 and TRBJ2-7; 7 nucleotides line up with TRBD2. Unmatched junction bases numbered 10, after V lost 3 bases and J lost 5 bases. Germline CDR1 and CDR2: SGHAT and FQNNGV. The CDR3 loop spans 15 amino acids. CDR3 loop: CASSFMGREVNEQYF. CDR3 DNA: TGTGCCAGCAGCTTTATGGGACGGGAGGTCAACGAGCAGTACTTC.

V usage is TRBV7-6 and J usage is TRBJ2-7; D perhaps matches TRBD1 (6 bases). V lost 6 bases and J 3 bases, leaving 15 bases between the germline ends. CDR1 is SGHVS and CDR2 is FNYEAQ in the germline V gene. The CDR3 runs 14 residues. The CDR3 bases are TGTGCCAGCAGTCCTTGGACAGATGGCTACGAGCAGTACTTC. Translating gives CASSPWTDGYEQYF. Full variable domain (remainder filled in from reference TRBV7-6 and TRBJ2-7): GAGVSQSPRYKVTKRGQDVALRCDPISGHVSLYWYRQALGQGPEFLTYFNYEAQQDKSGLPNDRFSAERPEGSISTLTIQRTEQRDSAMYRCASSPWTDGYEQYFGPGTRLTVT.

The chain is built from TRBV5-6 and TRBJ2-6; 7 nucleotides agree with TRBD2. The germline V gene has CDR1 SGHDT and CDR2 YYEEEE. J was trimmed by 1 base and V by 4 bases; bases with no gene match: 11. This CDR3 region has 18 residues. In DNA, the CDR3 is TGTGCCAGCAGCCGGACCGGGGGGTTGCTTTCTGGGGCCAACGTCCTGACTTTC. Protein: CASSRTGGLLSGANVLTF.

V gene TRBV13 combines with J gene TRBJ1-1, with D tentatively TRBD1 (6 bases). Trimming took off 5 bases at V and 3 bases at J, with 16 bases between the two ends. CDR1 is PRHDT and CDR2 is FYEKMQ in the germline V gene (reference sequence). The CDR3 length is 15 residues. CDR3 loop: CASSGGQYFYTEAFF. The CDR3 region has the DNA TGTGCCAGCAGCGGAGGACAGTACTTCTACACTGAAGCTTTCTTT.

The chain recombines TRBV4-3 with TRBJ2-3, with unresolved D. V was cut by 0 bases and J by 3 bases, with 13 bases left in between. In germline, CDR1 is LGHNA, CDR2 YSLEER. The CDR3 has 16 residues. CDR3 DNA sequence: TGCGCCAGCAGCCAAGATGTACCAACGGAGACAGATACGCAGTATTTT. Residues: CASSQDVPTETDTQYF.

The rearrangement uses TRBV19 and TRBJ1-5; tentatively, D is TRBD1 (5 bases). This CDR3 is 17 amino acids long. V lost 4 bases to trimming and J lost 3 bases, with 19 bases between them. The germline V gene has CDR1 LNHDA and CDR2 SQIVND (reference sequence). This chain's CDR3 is CASSTPVYRLTNQPQHF. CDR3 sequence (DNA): TGTGCCAGTAGTACCCCCGTATACAGGCTAACCAATCAGCCCCAGCATTTT.

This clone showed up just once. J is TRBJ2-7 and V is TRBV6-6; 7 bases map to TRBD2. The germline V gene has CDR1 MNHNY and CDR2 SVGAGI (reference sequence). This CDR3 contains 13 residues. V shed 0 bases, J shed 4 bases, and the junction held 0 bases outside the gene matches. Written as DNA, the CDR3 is TGTGCCAGCAGTTACTCGCGGGAGTACGAGCAGTACTTC. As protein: CASSYSREYEQYF.

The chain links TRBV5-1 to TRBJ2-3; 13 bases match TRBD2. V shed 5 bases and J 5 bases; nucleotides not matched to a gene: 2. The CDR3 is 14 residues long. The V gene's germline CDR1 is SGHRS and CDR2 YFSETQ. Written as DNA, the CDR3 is TGCGCCAGCAGTTGGACTAGCGGGAGAGATACGCAGTATTTT. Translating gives CASSWTSGRDTQYF.

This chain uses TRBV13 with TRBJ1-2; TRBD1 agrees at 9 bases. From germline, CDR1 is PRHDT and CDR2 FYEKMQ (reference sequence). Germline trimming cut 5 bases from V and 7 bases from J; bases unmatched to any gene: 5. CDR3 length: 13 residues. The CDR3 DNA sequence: TGTGCCAGCAGCCTACAGGGGGCGGGTGGCTACACCTTC. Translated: CASSLQGAGGYTF.

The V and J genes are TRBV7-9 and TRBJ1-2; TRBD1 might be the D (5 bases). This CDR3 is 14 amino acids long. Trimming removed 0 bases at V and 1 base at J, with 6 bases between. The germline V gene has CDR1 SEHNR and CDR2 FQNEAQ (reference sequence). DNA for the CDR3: TGTGCCAGCAGCTTAGCAGGGGATAACTATGGCTACACCTTC. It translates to CASSLAGDNYGYTF.

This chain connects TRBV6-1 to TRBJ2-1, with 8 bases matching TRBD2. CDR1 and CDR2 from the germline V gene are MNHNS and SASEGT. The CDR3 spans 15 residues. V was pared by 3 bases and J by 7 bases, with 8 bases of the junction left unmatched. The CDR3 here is CASSDIAGRVNEQFF. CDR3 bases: TGTGCCAGCAGTGATATAGCGGGAAGGGTGAATGAGCAGTTCTTC.

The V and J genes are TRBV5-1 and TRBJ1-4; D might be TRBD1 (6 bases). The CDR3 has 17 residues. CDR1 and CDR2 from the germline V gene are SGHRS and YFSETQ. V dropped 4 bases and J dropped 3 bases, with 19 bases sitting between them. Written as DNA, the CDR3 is TGCGCCAGCAGCGCTAACAGGGCAGGTTTCGCTAATGAAAAACTGTTTTTT. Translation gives CASSANRAGFANEKLFF.

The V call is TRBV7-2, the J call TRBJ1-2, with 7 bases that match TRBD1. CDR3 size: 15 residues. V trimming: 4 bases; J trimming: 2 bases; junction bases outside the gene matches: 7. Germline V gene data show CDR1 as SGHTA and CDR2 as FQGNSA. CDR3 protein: CASSWAGQTNYGYTF. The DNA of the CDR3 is TGTGCCAGCAGCTGGGCGGGACAGACCAACTATGGCTACACCTTC.

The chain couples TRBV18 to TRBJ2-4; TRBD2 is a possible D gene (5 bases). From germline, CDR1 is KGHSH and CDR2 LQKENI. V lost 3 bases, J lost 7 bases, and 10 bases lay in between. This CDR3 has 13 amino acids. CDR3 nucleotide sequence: TGTGCCAGCTCACCGGGCAGCGGCAACATTCAGTACTTC. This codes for CASSPGSGNIQYF.

CDR3 amino acids: CASRVDRDYGYTF. The CDR3 DNA reads TGTGCCAGCAGAGTAGACAGGGACTATGGCTACACCTTC. The V gene is TRBV27, the J gene TRBJ1-2; the match to TRBD1 covers 7 bases. Germline V gives CDR1 MNHEY, CDR2 SMNVEV (reference sequence). This CDR3 region has 13 residues. The V and J ends lost 6 bases and 3 bases, in that order; junction bases with no gene match: 4.

The CDR3 is CANTETLRDFYNEQFF. DNA for the CDR3: TGTGCCAACACGGAAACTCTACGGGACTTCTACAATGAGCAGTTCTTC. The genes are TRBV2 and TRBJ2-1; TRBD2 is a possible D gene (6 bases). CDR3 length: 16 amino acids. Germline-derived CDR1 and CDR2 are SNHLY and FYNNEI. Trimming took off 10 bases at V and 3 bases at J, with 22 bases between the two ends.

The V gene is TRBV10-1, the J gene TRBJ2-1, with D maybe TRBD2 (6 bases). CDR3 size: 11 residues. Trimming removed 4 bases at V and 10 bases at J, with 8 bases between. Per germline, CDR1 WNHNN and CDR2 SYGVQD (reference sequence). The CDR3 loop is CASSAGREQFF. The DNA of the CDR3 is TGCGCCAGCAGTGCGGGGAGGGAGCAGTTCTTC.

CDR3 bases: TGTGCCAGCAGTCATTTGGGGGGAGGGGATACGCAGTATTTT. It translates to CASSHLGGGDTQYF. This sequence joins TRBV7-3 and TRBJ2-3; 7 bases align to TRBD2. This CDR3 is 14 amino acids long. Trimming removed 6 bases from V and 6 bases from J; junction bases left unmatched: 9. Germline CDR1 SGHTA, CDR2 FQGTGA. The whole variable domain, remainder taken from reference TRBV7-3 and TRBJ2-3, is GAGVSQTPSNKVTEKGKYVELRCDPISGHTALYWYRQSLGQGPEFLIYFQGTGAADDSGLPNDRFFAVRPEGSVSTLKIQRTERGDSAVYLCASSHLGGGDTQYFGPGTRLTVL.

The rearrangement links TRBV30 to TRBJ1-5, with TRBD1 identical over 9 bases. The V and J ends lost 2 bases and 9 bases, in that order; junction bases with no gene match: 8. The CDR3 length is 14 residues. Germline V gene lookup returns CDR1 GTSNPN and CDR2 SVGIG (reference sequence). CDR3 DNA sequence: TGTGCCTGGAGTCCGGGACAGGGTGACCCGCCCCAGCATTTT. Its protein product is CAWSPGQGDPPQHF. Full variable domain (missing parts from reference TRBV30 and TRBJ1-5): SQTIHQWPATLVQPVGSPLSLECTVEGTSNPNLYWYRQAAGRGLQLLFYSVGIGQISSEVPQNLSASRPQDRQFILSSKKLLLSDSGFYLCAWSPGQGDPPQHFGDGTRLSIL.

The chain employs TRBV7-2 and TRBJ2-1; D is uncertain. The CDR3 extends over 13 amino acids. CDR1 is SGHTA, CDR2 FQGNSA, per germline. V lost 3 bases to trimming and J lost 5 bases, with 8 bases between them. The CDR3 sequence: CASSLSGDNEQFF. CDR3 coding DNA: TGTGCCAGCAGCTTGTCGGGTGACAATGAGCAGTTCTTC.

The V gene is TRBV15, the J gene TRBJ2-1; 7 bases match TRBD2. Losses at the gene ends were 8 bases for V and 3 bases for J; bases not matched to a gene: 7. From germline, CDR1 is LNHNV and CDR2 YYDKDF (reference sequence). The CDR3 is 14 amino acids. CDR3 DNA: TGTGCCACCGTTGGGCGGGAGAGCTACAATGAGCAGTTCTTC. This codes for CATVGRESYNEQFF.

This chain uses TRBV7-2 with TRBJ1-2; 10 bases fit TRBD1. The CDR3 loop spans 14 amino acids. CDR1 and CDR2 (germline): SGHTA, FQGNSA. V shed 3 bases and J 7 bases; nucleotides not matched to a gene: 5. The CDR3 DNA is TGTGCCAGCAGCTTTTGGGGACAGGGGCTTGGCTACACCTTC. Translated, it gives CASSFWGQGLGYTF.

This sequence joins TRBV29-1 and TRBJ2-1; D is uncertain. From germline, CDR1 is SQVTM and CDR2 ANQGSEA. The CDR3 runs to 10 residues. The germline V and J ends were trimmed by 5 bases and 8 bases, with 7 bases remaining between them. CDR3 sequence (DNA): TGCAGCGTTATAGCCCATGAGCAGTTCTTC. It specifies CSVIAHEQFF.

The chain's CDR3 is CASSLGDSSYNEQFF. The CDR3 DNA reads as TGTGCCAGCAGCTTAGGGGACTCCTCCTACAATGAGCAGTTCTTC. The chain has TRBV13 and TRBJ2-1; D might be TRBD2 (5 bases). Trimming stripped 0 bases from V and 0 bases from J, with 6 bases between. Germline CDR1 PRHDT, CDR2 FYEKMQ (reference sequence). This CDR3 region has 15 residues.

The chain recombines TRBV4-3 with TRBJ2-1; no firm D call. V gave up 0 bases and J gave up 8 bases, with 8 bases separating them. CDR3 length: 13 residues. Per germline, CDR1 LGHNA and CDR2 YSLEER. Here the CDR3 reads CASSQDLGDEQFF. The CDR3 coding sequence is TGCGCCAGCAGCCAAGATCTAGGCGATGAGCAGTTCTTC.

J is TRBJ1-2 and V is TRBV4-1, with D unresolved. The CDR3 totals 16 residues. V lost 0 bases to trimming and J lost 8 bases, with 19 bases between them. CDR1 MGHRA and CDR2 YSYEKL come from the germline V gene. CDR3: CASSQDLREQFRGYTF. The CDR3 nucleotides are TGCGCCAGCAGCCAAGATTTGAGGGAACAATTTAGAGGCTACACCTTC.